This T cell receptor (beta chain) comes out of a study of kidney transplant recipient with SARS-CoV-2 infection. TCRdb used MiXCR to reprocess the reads, holding one entry per CDR3 protein. The table shows approximately 250,000 distinct CDR3 sequences, with under 30% occurring only once. At least ten counts were recorded for this clonotype. The sequences come from a blood sample, collected at baseline and on day 111 from a kidney transplant recipient. The source is a male patient between 25 and 39 years old who had COVID-19 and was a kidney transplant recipient. Some of the T cells might come from the graft donor.

The DNA of the CDR3 is TGTGCCAGCAGCCCGGACTTGTTTACCCGAAAGACCTATGGCTACACCTTC. Protein product: CASSPDLFTRKTYGYTF. J is TRBJ1-2 and V is TRBV7-8; D call uncertain. Germline loops: CDR1 SGHVS, CDR2 FQNEAQ. V gave up 5 bases and J gave up 4 bases, with 23 bases separating them. The CDR3 is 17 amino acids.